This TCR beta chain originates from a study of shared clonotypes between healthy human individuals. Trimming took 10 bases from V and 5 from J; bases not matched to a gene: 9. Germline CDR1 reads ENHRY; CDR2 reads SYGVKD. The CDR3 runs 14 residues. The authors distributed each subset's genomic DNA evenly over several immunoSEQ plates. TCRdb's copy holds only in-frame clones and misses some; the assay was immunoSEQ multiplex PCR. The sample lists hundreds of thousands of clones; around 97% were seen once. With respect to this clone: Its antigen is unidentified.

General study results and limits: Shared clonotypes across all four donors exceeded non-shared ones in generation probability. With few donors, the genetic and exposure-history diversity represented was limited.

The source is a woman in her twenties or thirties in good health. This sequence joins TRBV10-3 and TRBJ2-2; 8 nucleotides match TRBD2. Input material: naive CD4+ T cells sorted from blood. Indicated subset: CD45RA+ positively selected. Written as DNA, the CDR3 is TGTGCCAGCGAAGCGGGAGTCTTGACCGGGGAGCTGTTTTTT. As protein: CASEAGVLTGELFF.